These 21 T cell receptor beta chains originate from one sample sequenced in a study of monozygotic twins with cystic fibrosis (dated by TCRdb to the early 2020s). Receptor libraries were prepared by the immunoSEQ multiplex PCR assay. Entries here come from immuneACCESS through TCRdb and include only in-frame sequences with V and J called. Some clones fail to appear in such tables; in the studies checked, an unresolved V gene covers under half of the shortfall, and the cause of the remainder is unknown. The sample data list approximately 28,000 clones, and around 81% of these were observed just once. Over 0.7% of the sample is taken by the ten largest. Sequencing input: blood. These receptors were taken from a girl aged 2-15 years with cystic fibrosis.

The chain combines TRBV2 with TRBJ2-2, with D possibly being TRBD2 (6 bases). The V gene lost 10 bases and the J gene lost 5 bases, with 11 bases spanning the gap. From germline, CDR1 is SNHLY and CDR2 FYNNEI. The CDR3 covers 12 residues. The CDR3 DNA reads as TGTGCCATCTCAGGGAGGACCGGGGAGCTGTTTTTT. This sequence encodes CAISGRTGELFF.

V gene TRBV11-2 combines with J gene TRBJ2-3; 7 nucleotides align to TRBD2. Per the germline V gene, CDR1 is SGHAT and CDR2 is FQNNGV. The J segment lost 5 bases and the V segment lost 0 bases, leaving 8 bases of the junction unmatched. This CDR3 comprises 16 residues. The CDR3: CASSLEWREHVDTQYF. In DNA form, the CDR3 reads TGTGCCAGCAGCTTAGAGTGGCGGGAGCATGTAGATACGCAGTATTTT.

The chain has TRBV6-6 and TRBJ1-1; TRBD1 might be the D (5 bases). Germline lookup yields CDR1 MNHNY and CDR2 SVGAGI (reference sequence). Between the trimmed V and J ends, which lost 2 bases and 1 base, there was a span of 11 bases. This CDR3 comprises 15 residues. The CDR3 DNA follows: TGTGCCAGCAGTTACCGGGGGGTCCCGAACACTGAAGCTTTCTTT. This sequence encodes CASSYRGVPNTEAFF.

This sequence joins TRBV5-4 and TRBJ2-3, with D possibly matching TRBD1 (6 bases). CDR1 and CDR2 from the germline V gene are SGHNT and YYREEE (reference sequence). The CDR3 has 14 amino acids. Trimming cost V 0 bases and J 2 bases, with 7 bases left between them. The CDR3 reads CASSLAGATDTQYF. The CDR3 DNA sequence: TGTGCCAGCAGCTTGGCAGGGGCCACAGATACGCAGTATTTT.

The J gene is TRBJ1-2, the V gene TRBV27; TRBD1 aligns across 8 bases. Trimming took 5 bases from V and 0 from J; bases not matched to a gene: 2. This CDR3 has 14 amino acids. Germline CDR1 is MNHEY and CDR2 is SMNVEV (reference sequence). The CDR3 DNA follows: TGTGCCAGCAGTCGGACAGGGACTAACTATGGCTACACCTTC. Its protein product is CASSRTGTNYGYTF.

The chain couples TRBV6-5 to TRBJ1-2; TRBD1 is a possible D gene (5 bases). The germline V gene has CDR1 MNHEY and CDR2 SVGAGI. The CDR3 totals 15 residues. V lost 6 bases to trimming and J lost 3 bases, with 17 bases between them. CDR3 in amino acids: CASSLLPRGDYGYTF. As DNA, the CDR3 is TGTGCCAGCAGCCTGCTTCCCCGAGGGGACTATGGCTACACCTTC.

The gene calls are TRBV21-1 and TRBJ2-1; no check of the table's D call, TRBD2, against the DNA was made. TRBV21-1 counts as a pseudogene. The CDR3 runs to 16 residues. The CDR3 DNA sequence: TGTGCCAGGGGACTAGCGGGAAAGGCGGGATACAATGAGCAGTTCTTC. Protein: CARGLAGKAGYNEQFF.

V and J are TRBV4-1 and TRBJ1-2; D is undetermined. Germline assignment: CDR1 MGHRA and CDR2 YSYEKL. CDR3 length: 15 amino acids. The germline V and J ends were trimmed by 0 bases and 0 bases, with 8 bases remaining between them. The CDR3 nucleotides are TGCGCCAGCAGCCAAGATCGGGGAGCTAACTATGGCTACACCTTC. As protein: CASSQDRGANYGYTF.

This rearrangement joins TRBV7-9 to TRBJ2-1, with TRBD2 matching over 11 bases. After removal of 5 bases from V and 6 bases from J, the junction contained 3 bases not matched to a gene. This CDR3 region has 14 residues. The germline CDR1 and CDR2 sequences are SEHNR and FQNEAQ (reference sequence). The CDR3 protein is CASSTSGSVNEQFF. The DNA for the CDR3 is TGTGCCAGCAGCACTAGCGGGAGTGTCAATGAGCAGTTCTTC.

CDR3 coding DNA: TGTGCCACCAGGACTAGCGGGAGTGGCGAGCAGTACTTC. It is translated as CATRTSGSGEQYF. The chain joins TRBV15 to TRBJ2-7; 12 bases agree with TRBD2. Trimming cost V 6 bases and J 6 bases; bases outside gene matches: 3. The germline V gene encodes CDR1 LNHNV and CDR2 YYDKDF (reference sequence). The CDR3 contains 13 residues.

The chain employs TRBV4-1 and TRBJ1-5, with unresolved D. The V end lost 0 bases, the J end lost 3 bases, and 9 bases lay between the germline ends. Germline loops: CDR1 MGHRA, CDR2 YSYEKL. The CDR3 is made up of 15 amino acids. CDR3 protein: CASSQDQQLNQPQHF. The CDR3 nucleotides are TGCGCCAGCAGCCAAGACCAGCAACTCAATCAGCCCCAGCATTTT.

The chain recombines TRBV5-5 with TRBJ1-4; TRBD1 aligns across 7 bases. Per germline, CDR1 SGHKS and CDR2 YYEKEE (reference sequence). The CDR3 sequence is 17 residues long. The trim removed 3 bases at V and 0 bases at J, leaving 8 bases unmatched. CDR3 DNA sequence: TGTGCCAGCAGCTCTCTGGGACAGACATCAACTAATGAAAAACTGTTTTTT. Encoded protein: CASSSLGQTSTNEKLFF.

This clone was observed a handful of times. This chain joins TRBV5-1 and TRBJ2-2; D might be TRBD1 (6 bases). The CDR3 extends over 15 amino acids. In germline, CDR1 is SGHRS, CDR2 YFSETQ. The germline V and J ends were trimmed by 0 bases and 4 bases, with 10 bases remaining between them. CDR3 DNA: TGCGCCAGCAGCTTGGCAGGGGACGCCACCGGGGAGCTGTTTTTT. It is translated as CASSLAGDATGELFF.

The V gene is TRBV4-1, the J gene TRBJ2-7; 8 nucleotides line up with TRBD1. This CDR3 spans 14 amino acids. V was pared by 1 base and J by 6 bases, with 5 bases of the junction left unmatched. CDR1 MGHRA and CDR2 YSYEKL come from the germline V gene. The CDR3, as DNA: TGCGCCAGCAGCCAAGGGACAGGGTTGGGCGAGCAGTACTTC. Its protein is CASSQGTGLGEQYF.

V is TRBV5-1 and J is TRBJ1-2; 8 bases map to TRBD1. The CDR3 is 16 amino acids. The junction had 11 bases not matched to a gene; V was cut back by 4 bases and J by 3 bases. Germline assignment: CDR1 SGHRS and CDR2 YFSETQ. The CDR3 nucleotides read TGCGCCAGCAGCCCCTCGCCGGGGGGACAGGACTATGGCTACACCTTC. It is translated as CASSPSPGGQDYGYTF.

In this sample, this clone turned up a few times. The chain uses TRBV6-1 and TRBJ1-1; D remains ambiguous. Trimming took 3 bases from V and 11 from J, leaving 7 bases between them. The germline V gene has CDR1 MNHNS and CDR2 SASEGT. The CDR3 sequence is 10 residues long. The CDR3 reads CASSEGSAFF. The CDR3 DNA sequence: TGTGCCAGCAGTGAGGGGTCTGCTTTCTTT.

The chain carries TRBV7-9 and TRBJ1-1, with D possibly matching TRBD1 (5 bases). The CDR3 length is 13 residues. CDR1 is SEHNR, CDR2 FQNEAQ, per germline (reference sequence). V was pared by 5 bases and J by 1 base, with 8 bases between. The CDR3 nucleotides read TGTGCCAGCAGCCCCGGGGGGAACACTGAAGCTTTCTTT. Amino acid sequence: CASSPGGNTEAFF.

The genes are TRBV6-6 and TRBJ1-1; D is unresolved. The CDR3 length is 16 residues. The germline V gene encodes CDR1 MNHNY and CDR2 SVGAGI (reference sequence). Trimming took 2 bases from V and 6 from J, leaving 19 bases between them. CDR3 sequence: CASSYGVQWLSAEAFF. The CDR3 DNA is TGTGCCAGCAGTTACGGGGTCCAATGGCTTTCCGCTGAAGCTTTCTTT.

This chain uses TRBV19 with TRBJ1-1, with a possible D match to TRBD1 (6 bases). The CDR3 runs 18 residues. V lost 1 base and J lost 0, with 18 bases in between. CDR1 LNHDA and CDR2 SQIVND come from the germline V gene (reference sequence). The CDR3 DNA is TGTGCCAGTAGTATAGGTAGATTGGGGGGACAACTGAACACTGAAGCTTTCTTT. Protein sequence: CASSIGRLGGQLNTEAFF. The complete variable domain, with remaining parts taken from reference TRBV19 and TRBJ1-1, reads DGGITQSPKYLFRKEGQNVTLSCEQNLNHDAMYWYRQDPGQGLRLIYYSQIVNDFQKGDIAEGYSVSREKKESFPLTVTSAQKNPTAFYLCASSIGRLGGQLNTEAFFGQGTRLTVV.

The chain has TRBV19 and TRBJ2-2, with 8 nucleotides matching TRBD2. The junction had 7 bases not matched to a gene; V was cut back by 6 bases and J by 4 bases. Germline V gives CDR1 LNHDA, CDR2 SQIVND (reference sequence). The CDR3 covers 15 residues. The CDR3 coding sequence is TGTGCCAGTAGCTTCGGGACTAGAGGCACCGGGGAGCTGTTTTTT. Encoded protein: CASSFGTRGTGELFF. The whole variable domain, filled in from reference TRBV19 and TRBJ2-2, reads DGGITQSPKYLFRKEGQNVTLSCEQNLNHDAMYWYRQDPGQGLRLIYYSQIVNDFQKGDIAEGYSVSREKKESFPLTVTSAQKNPTAFYLCASSFGTRGTGELFFGEGSRLTVL.

The table lists this clone with a count of one. J is TRBJ2-7 and V is TRBV13; D gene uncertain. The CDR3 runs to 12 residues. V was shortened by 4 bases and J by 10 bases, with 14 bases between the two germline ends. The germline gives CDR1 PRHDT, CDR2 FYEKMQ (reference sequence). CDR3 bases: TGTGCCAGCAGCTCCAGCGTCGAAGGTCAGTACTTC. Residues: CASSSSVEGQYF.